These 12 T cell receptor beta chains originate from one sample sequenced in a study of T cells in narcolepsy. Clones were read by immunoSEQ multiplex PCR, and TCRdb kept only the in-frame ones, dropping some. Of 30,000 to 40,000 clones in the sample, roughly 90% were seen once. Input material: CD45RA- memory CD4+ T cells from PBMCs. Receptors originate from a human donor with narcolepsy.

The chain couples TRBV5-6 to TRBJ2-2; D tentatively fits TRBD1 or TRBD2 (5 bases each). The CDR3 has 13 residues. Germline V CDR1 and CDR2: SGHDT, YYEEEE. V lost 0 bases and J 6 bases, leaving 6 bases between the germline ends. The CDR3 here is CASSLVGAGELFF. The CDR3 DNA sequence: TGTGCCAGCAGCTTGGTGGGGGCCGGGGAGCTGTTTTTT. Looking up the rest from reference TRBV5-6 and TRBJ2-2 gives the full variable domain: DAGVTQSPTHLIKTRGQQVTLRCSPKSGHDTVSWYQQALGQGPQFIFQYYEEEERQRGNFPDRFSGHQFPNYSSELNVNALLLGDSALYLCASSLVGAGELFFGEGSRLTVL.

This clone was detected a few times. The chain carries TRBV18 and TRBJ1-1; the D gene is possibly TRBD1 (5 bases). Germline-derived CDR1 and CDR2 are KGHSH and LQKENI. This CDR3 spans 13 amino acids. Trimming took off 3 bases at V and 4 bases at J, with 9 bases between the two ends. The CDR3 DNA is TGTGCCAGCTCACCCAATCAGGGCACTGAAGCTTTCTTT. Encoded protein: CASSPNQGTEAFF. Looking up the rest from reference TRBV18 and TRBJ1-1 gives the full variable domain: NAGVMQNPRHLVRRRGQEARLRCSPMKGHSHVYWYRQLPEEGLKFMVYLQKENIIDESGMPKERFSAEFPKEGPSILRIQQVVRGDSAAYFCASSPNQGTEAFFGQGTRLTVV.

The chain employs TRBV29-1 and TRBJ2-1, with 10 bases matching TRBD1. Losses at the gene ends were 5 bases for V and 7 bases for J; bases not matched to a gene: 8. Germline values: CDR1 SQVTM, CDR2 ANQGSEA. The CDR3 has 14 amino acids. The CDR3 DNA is TGCAGCGTTAACGGACAGGGGGTTACTAATGAGCAGTTCTTC. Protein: CSVNGQGVTNEQFF.

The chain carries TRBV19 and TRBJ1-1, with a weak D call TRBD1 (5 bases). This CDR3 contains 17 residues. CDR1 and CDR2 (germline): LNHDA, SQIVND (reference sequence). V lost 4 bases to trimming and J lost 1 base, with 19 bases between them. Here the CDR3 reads CASSRGRLQQGNTEAFF. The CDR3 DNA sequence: TGTGCCAGTAGTAGAGGCCGCCTACAGCAGGGGAACACTGAAGCTTTCTTT.

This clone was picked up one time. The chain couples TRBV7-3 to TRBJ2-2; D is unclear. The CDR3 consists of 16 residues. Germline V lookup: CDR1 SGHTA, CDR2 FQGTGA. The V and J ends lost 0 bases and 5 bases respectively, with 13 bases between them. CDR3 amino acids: CASSLTGNVQTGELFF. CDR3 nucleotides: TGTGCCAGCAGCTTAACAGGGAATGTTCAAACCGGGGAGCTGTTTTTT.

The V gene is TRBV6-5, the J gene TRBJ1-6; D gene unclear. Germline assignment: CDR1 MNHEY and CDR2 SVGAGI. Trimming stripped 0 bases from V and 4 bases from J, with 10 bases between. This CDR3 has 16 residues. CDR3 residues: CASSYSISGYNSPLHF. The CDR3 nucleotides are TGTGCCAGCAGTTACTCGATAAGTGGGTATAATTCACCCCTCCACTTT.

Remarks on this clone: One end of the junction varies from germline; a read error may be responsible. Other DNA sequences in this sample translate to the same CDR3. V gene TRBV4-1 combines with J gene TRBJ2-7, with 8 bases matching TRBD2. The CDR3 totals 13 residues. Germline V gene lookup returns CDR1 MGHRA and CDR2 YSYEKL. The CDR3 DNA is TGTGCCAGCAGCCACCTTGGGACTAGCGAGCAGTACTTC. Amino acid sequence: CASSHLGTSEQYF.

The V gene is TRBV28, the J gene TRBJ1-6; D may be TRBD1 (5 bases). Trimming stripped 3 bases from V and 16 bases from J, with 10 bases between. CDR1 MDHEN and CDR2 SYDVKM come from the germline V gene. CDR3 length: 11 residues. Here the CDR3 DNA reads TGTGCCAGCAGTTTGGGGCAGCGGCTCCACTTT. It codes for CASSLGQRLHF.

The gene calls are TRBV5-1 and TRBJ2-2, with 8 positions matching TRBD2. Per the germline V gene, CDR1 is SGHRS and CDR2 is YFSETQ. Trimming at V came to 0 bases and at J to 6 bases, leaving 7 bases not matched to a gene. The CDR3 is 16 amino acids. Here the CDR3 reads CASSLASGRASGELFF. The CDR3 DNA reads TGCGCCAGCAGCTTGGCCTCCGGGAGGGCCTCCGGGGAGCTGTTTTTT.

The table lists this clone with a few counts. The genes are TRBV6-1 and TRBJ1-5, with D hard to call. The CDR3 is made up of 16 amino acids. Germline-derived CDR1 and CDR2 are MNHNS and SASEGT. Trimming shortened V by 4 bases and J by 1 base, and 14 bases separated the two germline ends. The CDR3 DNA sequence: TGTGCCAGCAGTGGTGAGGGATCCTCAAGCAATCAGCCCCAGCATTTT. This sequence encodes CASSGEGSSSNQPQHF.

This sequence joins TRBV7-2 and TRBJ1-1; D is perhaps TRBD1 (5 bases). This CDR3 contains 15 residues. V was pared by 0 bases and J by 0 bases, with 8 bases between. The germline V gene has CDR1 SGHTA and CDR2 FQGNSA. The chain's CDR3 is CASSLAQTVNTEAFF. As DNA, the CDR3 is TGTGCCAGCAGCTTAGCACAGACAGTGAACACTGAAGCTTTCTTT.

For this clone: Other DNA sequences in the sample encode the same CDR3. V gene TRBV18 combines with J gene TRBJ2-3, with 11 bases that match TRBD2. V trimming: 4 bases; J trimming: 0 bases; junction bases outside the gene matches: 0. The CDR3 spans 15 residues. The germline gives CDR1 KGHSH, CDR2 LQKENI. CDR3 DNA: TGTGCCAGCTCACGGACTAGCGGGAGCACAGATACGCAGTATTTT. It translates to CASSRTSGSTDTQYF.